These 29 T cell receptor beta chains were sequenced from one sample in a study of blood T cell repertoires in COVID-19. The table came from immunoSEQ multiplex PCR; TCRdb's copy has only in-frame clones and leaves some out. The repertoire has approximately 300,000 clones, about 93% of them found once; the top ten carry 6% to 7%. The sequencing sample was made of peripheral blood. The receptors shown here come from a woman aged 25-40 years with COVID-19, enrolled during active disease.

The chain joins TRBV28 to TRBJ1-5; D ambiguous. CDR3 length: 16 residues. Germline V gives CDR1 MDHEN, CDR2 SYDVKM. Between the trimmed V and J ends, which lost 5 bases and 2 bases, there was a span of 16 bases. Here the CDR3 reads CASSAVEASGNQPQHF. The CDR3 DNA reads TGTGCCAGCAGTGCGGTCGAGGCATCGGGCAATCAGCCCCAGCATTTT.

The chain joins TRBV23-1 to TRBJ2-3, with D perhaps TRBD1 (6 bases). TRBV23-1 is an ORF, and what it does is uncertain. This CDR3 spans 14 amino acids. With 7 bases removed from V and 2 bases from J, the gap between germline ends came to 13 bases. The CDR3 coding sequence is TGCGCCAGCACCTCAGGGGTCATCACAGATACGCAGTATTTT. Its protein product is CASTSGVITDTQYF.

Notes on this clone: The sample holds other DNA sequences that translate to the same CDR3. The CDR3 reads CASSSLAGGSYNEQFF. CDR3 DNA: TGTGCCAGCAGTTCTTTAGCGGGAGGCTCCTACAATGAGCAGTTCTTC. The V and J genes are TRBV28 and TRBJ2-1; 10 bases line up with TRBD2. CDR1 and CDR2 (germline): MDHEN, SYDVKM. The CDR3 is 16 amino acids. Unmatched junction bases numbered 3, after V lost 4 bases and J lost 0 bases.

The rearrangement joins TRBV7-9 to TRBJ2-7, with D maybe TRBD1 (6 bases). Germline CDR1 is SEHNR and CDR2 is FQNEAQ (reference sequence). The germline V and J ends were trimmed by 5 bases and 0 bases, with 14 bases remaining between them. This CDR3 contains 15 residues. CDR3 region: CASSPRDRSSYEQYF. CDR3 sequence (DNA): TGTGCCAGCAGCCCTCGAGACAGGAGCTCCTACGAGCAGTACTTC.

The chain is built from TRBV18 and TRBJ1-1, with a possible D match to TRBD1 (5 bases). The CDR3 consists of 15 residues. With 2 bases removed from V and 5 bases from J, the gap between germline ends came to 15 bases. Germline V gene sequence: CDR1 KGHSH, CDR2 LQKENI. The chain's CDR3 is CASSPDRGKRTEAFF. The DNA of the CDR3 is TGTGCCAGCTCACCAGATAGGGGTAAAAGAACTGAAGCTTTCTTT. The full variable domain, completed using reference TRBV18 and TRBJ1-1, is NAGVMQNPRHLVRRRGQEARLRCSPMKGHSHVYWYRQLPEEGLKFMVYLQKENIIDESGMPKERFSAEFPKEGPSILRIQQVVRGDSAAYFCASSPDRGKRTEAFFGQGTRLTVV.

This chain joins TRBV19 and TRBJ2-7; 14 bases are shared with TRBD2. The CDR3 has 16 residues. The ends lost 3 bases at V and 6 bases at J; junction bases unmatched: 7. Germline CDR1 reads LNHDA; CDR2 reads SQIVND (reference sequence). The CDR3 sequence is CASSIGTSGSFTEQYF. The DNA for the CDR3 is TGTGCCAGTAGTATTGGGACTAGCGGGAGTTTTACCGAGCAGTACTTC.

This clone appeared once. The V call is TRBV28, the J call TRBJ1-5; TRBD1 matches 11 bases. Germline lookup yields CDR1 MDHEN and CDR2 SYDVKM. With V trimmed by 4 bases and J by 6 bases, 2 bases remained unmatched. CDR3 length: 14 residues. The CDR3 DNA reads as TGTGCCAGCAGTTCCGGGACAGGGGGTCAGCCCCAGCATTTT. This codes for CASSSGTGGQPQHF. Full variable domain (missing parts from reference TRBV28 and TRBJ1-5): DVKVTQSSRYLVKRTGEKVFLECVQDMDHENMFWYRQDPGLGLRLIYFSYDVKMKEKGDIPEGYSVSREKKERFSLILESASTNQTSMYLCASSSGTGGQPQHFGDGTRLSIL.

This rearrangement joins TRBV6-6 to TRBJ2-1, with D perhaps TRBD1 (5 bases). The CDR3 extends over 10 amino acids. Germline CDR1 reads MNHNY; CDR2 reads SVGAGI (reference sequence). V lost 8 bases to trimming and J lost 8 bases, with 7 bases between them. This CDR3 reads CASEGDEQFF. The DNA of the CDR3 is TGTGCCAGCGAAGGGGATGAGCAGTTCTTC.

V usage is TRBV5-4 and J usage is TRBJ2-1; D not certain. The length of the CDR3 is 13 residues. Germline CDR1 and CDR2: SGHNT and YYREEE (reference sequence). V was pared by 4 bases and J by 6 bases, with 11 bases between. CDR3 nucleotides: TGTGCCAGCAGCCCACGTTCCAGCAATGAGCAGTTCTTC. It codes for CASSPRSSNEQFF.

The chain employs TRBV18 and TRBJ2-5; possible D gene TRBD1, 5 bases. Trimming removed 4 bases from V and 3 bases from J, with 15 bases in between. This CDR3 comprises 15 residues. The germline gives CDR1 KGHSH, CDR2 LQKENI. Here the CDR3 DNA reads TGTGCCAGCTCACAAGAGGTAGGGGAAGAAGAGACCCAGTACTTC. Its translation is CASSQEVGEEETQYF.

The J gene is TRBJ2-1, the V gene TRBV11-1; 12 bases align to TRBD2. This CDR3 has 15 residues. Germline CDR1 SGHAT, CDR2 FQDESV (reference sequence). The V and J ends lost 2 bases and 10 bases, in that order; junction bases with no gene match: 6. The CDR3, as DNA: TGTGCCAGCAGCTTACTAGCGGGAGGGATGGGGGAGCAGTTCTTC. Amino acids: CASSLLAGGMGEQFF.

V is TRBV11-2 and J is TRBJ1-4, with 10 positions matching TRBD1. Trimming removed 4 bases from V and 11 bases from J; junction bases left unmatched: 7. Germline CDR1 SGHAT, CDR2 FQNNGV. CDR3 length: 14 residues. CDR3: CASSYGQGGRKLFF. In nucleotides, the CDR3 is TGTGCCAGCAGCTATGGACAGGGGGGAAGGAAACTGTTTTTT.

The V and J genes are TRBV7-8 and TRBJ2-7; 10 positions match TRBD2. CDR1 and CDR2 (germline): SGHVS, FQNEAQ. The J segment lost 4 bases and the V segment lost 3 bases, leaving 3 bases of the junction unmatched. The CDR3 runs 14 residues. CDR3 residues: CASSLTSGLYEQYF. Here the CDR3 DNA reads TGTGCCAGCAGCTTGACTAGCGGGTTATACGAGCAGTACTTC.

The CDR3: CASSERGTSALGVEQFF. The CDR3 DNA reads as TGTGCCAGCAGTGAAAGGGGGACTAGCGCTTTAGGGGTTGAGCAGTTCTTC. The chain carries TRBV6-1 and TRBJ2-1, with TRBD2 matching 10 bases. In germline, CDR1 is MNHNS, CDR2 SASEGT. J gave up 9 bases and V 2 bases, and 13 bases lay outside the gene matches. This CDR3 contains 17 residues.

The gene calls are TRBV24-1 and TRBJ2-2, with 10 bases identical to TRBD1. Trimming removed 3 bases from V and 4 bases from J; junction bases left unmatched: 7. The V gene's germline CDR1 is KGHDR and CDR2 SFDVKD. The CDR3 is made up of 17 amino acids. The CDR3: CATSDTRQGAITGELFF. In DNA form, the CDR3 reads TGTGCCACCAGTGATACCCGACAGGGGGCTATCACCGGGGAGCTGTTTTTT.

This clone was recorded only once. The rearrangement joins TRBV3-1 (or the pseudogene TRBV3-2) to TRBJ1-4; a possible D gene is TRBD1 (5 bases). Germline CDR1 and CDR2: LGHDT and YNNKEL (reference sequence). V was shortened by 8 bases and J by 4 bases, with 11 bases between the two germline ends. This CDR3 has 13 amino acids. Here the CDR3 DNA reads TGTGCCAGCCAAGGGGCGTTTAATGAAAAACTGTTTTTT. As protein: CASQGAFNEKLFF.

The chain recombines TRBV27 with TRBJ2-5; perhaps TRBD1 as D (5 bases). Germline V gene data show CDR1 as MNHEY and CDR2 as SMNVEV (reference sequence). The CDR3 sequence is 14 residues long. V was trimmed by 5 bases and J by 5 bases, leaving 15 bases between them. As DNA, the CDR3 is TGTGCCAGCAGTACGCGCAGGGTCCCTGAGACCCAGTACTTC. Its protein is CASSTRRVPETQYF.

The chain carries TRBV11-2 and TRBJ2-7; TRBD1 is a possible D gene (6 bases). Germline V gene lookup returns CDR1 SGHAT and CDR2 FQNNGV. V gave up 5 bases and J gave up 3 bases, with 17 bases separating them. The CDR3 consists of 15 residues. CDR3 protein: CASSPRGHLHYEQYF. DNA of the CDR3: TGTGCCAGCAGCCCCCGGGGACACCTTCACTACGAGCAGTACTTC.

The gene calls are TRBV30 and TRBJ2-1; 9 nucleotides agree with TRBD1. With 5 bases clipped from V and 4 bases from J, the junction kept 9 bases outside the gene matches. From germline, CDR1 is GTSNPN and CDR2 SVGIG (reference sequence). The CDR3 sequence is 15 residues long. The CDR3, as DNA: TGTGCCTGGGCCCCCGGGACAGGGCGGTACAATGAGCAGTTCTTC. Its translation: CAWAPGTGRYNEQFF.

This chain links TRBV27 with TRBJ2-1; tentatively, D is TRBD2 (6 bases). This CDR3 comprises 15 residues. The V end was cut by 2 bases, the J end by 2 bases, with 10 bases between. Per germline, CDR1 MNHEY and CDR2 SMNVEV (reference sequence). The CDR3 loop reads CASSLAGWAYNEQFF. The DNA for the CDR3 is TGTGCCAGCAGTTTAGCGGGATGGGCCTACAATGAGCAGTTCTTC.

In this sample, this clone turned up once. This chain links TRBV11-2 with TRBJ1-3, with D unresolved. The V end lost 1 base, the J end lost 0 bases, and 10 bases lay between the germline ends. The CDR3 length is 16 residues. In germline, CDR1 is SGHAT, CDR2 FQNNGV. The CDR3 is CASSLGSGSSGNTIYF. In DNA, the CDR3 is TGTGCCAGCAGCTTAGGGTCAGGCAGCTCTGGAAACACCATATATTTT.

CDR3 sequence (DNA): TGTGCCAGCAGTGAACTTCTAGAGACCCAGTACTTC. Its protein product is CASSELLETQYF. The chain carries TRBV25-1 and TRBJ2-5; no reliable D call. Per germline, CDR1 MGHDK and CDR2 SYGVNS. The ends were cut back, 2 bases at V and 4 bases at J, with 5 bases in the middle. The CDR3 is 12 residues long.

The V and J genes are TRBV6-5 and TRBJ1-6; the D gene is possibly TRBD1 (6 bases). CDR3 size: 15 residues. V was shortened by 2 bases and J by 8 bases, with 13 bases between the two germline ends. Germline V gene lookup returns CDR1 MNHEY and CDR2 SVGAGI. CDR3 DNA: TGTGCCAGCAGTTACGCCGGAGAGGGGGATTCACCCCTCCACTTT. Amino acid sequence: CASSYAGEGDSPLHF.

This chain links TRBV29-1 with TRBJ1-1; possible D gene TRBD1, 6 bases. The V gene's germline CDR1 is SQVTM and CDR2 ANQGSEA. The CDR3 has 14 amino acids. Trimming cost V 6 bases and J 4 bases, with 18 bases left between them. The CDR3 DNA reads as TGCAGCGTGGCGACAGGATCAATGAGCACTGAAGCTTTCTTT. Translated: CSVATGSMSTEAFF.

There are a few counts of this clone. The chain links TRBV9 to TRBJ1-6; D is undetermined. Per germline, CDR1 SGDLS and CDR2 YYNGEE. The CDR3 runs 13 residues. V lost 0 bases and J 7 bases, leaving 5 bases between the germline ends. The CDR3 sequence is CASSVVGNSPLHF. The CDR3 DNA reads as TGTGCCAGCAGCGTAGTTGGCAATTCACCCCTCCACTTT. The variable domain in full, completed from reference TRBV9 and TRBJ1-6, reads DSGVTQTPKHLITATGQRVTLRCSPRSGDLSVYWYQQSLDQGLQFLIQYYNGEERAKGNILERFSAQQFPDLHSELNLSSLELGDSALYFCASSVVGNSPLHFGNGTRLTVT.

This chain uses TRBV9 with TRBJ2-5; TRBD2 matches at 9 bases. Trimming cost V 0 bases and J 2 bases; bases outside gene matches: 2. The CDR3 totals 15 residues. In germline, CDR1 is SGDLS, CDR2 YYNGEE. The CDR3: CASSVGLAEQETQYF. As DNA, the CDR3 is TGTGCCAGCAGCGTAGGACTAGCGGAACAAGAGACCCAGTACTTC.

CDR3 in DNA: TGTGCCAGCAGCTCAAGGACTAGCGGGAGGGTTTGGGAGCAGTACTTC. Amino acids: CASSSRTSGRVWEQYF. The gene calls are TRBV7-2 and TRBJ2-7; 15 bases are shared with TRBD2. Germline assignment: CDR1 SGHTA and CDR2 FQGNSA. CDR3 length equals 16 residues. V trimming: 4 bases; J trimming: 7 bases; junction bases outside the gene matches: 8.

Notes on this clone: The same CDR3 is also encoded by other DNA sequences in this sample. The chain links TRBV6-4 to TRBJ2-2, with D possibly matching TRBD2 (5 bases). The CDR3 runs 15 residues. The germline V gene encodes CDR1 MRHNA and CDR2 SNTAGT. Trimming cost V 0 bases and J 0 bases, with 5 bases left between them. The CDR3 spells CASSDSSANTGELFF. CDR3 nucleotide sequence: TGTGCCAGCAGTGACTCTAGCGCGAACACCGGGGAGCTGTTTTTT.

The V and J genes are TRBV29-1 and TRBJ1-2; 8 nucleotides match TRBD1. After removal of 7 bases from V and 5 bases from J, the junction contained 3 bases not matched to a gene. The length of the CDR3 is 11 residues. Germline V gives CDR1 SQVTM, CDR2 ANQGSEA. The CDR3 region has the DNA TGCAGCGCTGGACAGGGTTATGGCTACACCTTC. Its translation: CSAGQGYGYTF.